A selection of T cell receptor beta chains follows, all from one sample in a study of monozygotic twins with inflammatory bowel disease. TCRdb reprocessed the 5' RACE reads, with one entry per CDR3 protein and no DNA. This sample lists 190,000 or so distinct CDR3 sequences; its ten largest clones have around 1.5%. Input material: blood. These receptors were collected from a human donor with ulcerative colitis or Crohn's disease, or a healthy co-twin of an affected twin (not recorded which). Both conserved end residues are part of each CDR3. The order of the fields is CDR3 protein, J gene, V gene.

CDR3aa: CASSYRQGSSGEQFF
j_gene: TRBJ2-1
v_gene: TRBV6-5

CDR3aa: CASSRYRGTNEKLFF
j_gene: TRBJ1-4
v_gene: TRBV12-3/TRBV12-4

CDR3aa: CASSLGQGRSYEQYF
j_gene: TRBJ2-7
v_gene: TRBV5-1

CDR3aa: CASSLRSGFTGELFF
j_gene: TRBJ2-2
v_gene: TRBV12-3/TRBV12-4

CDR3aa: CSVEVGRETQYF
j_gene: TRBJ2-5
v_gene: TRBV29-1

CDR3aa: CASSSGQGFSYEQYF
j_gene: TRBJ2-7
v_gene: TRBV7-6

CDR3aa: CASSPLEHRFAGQETQYF
j_gene: TRBJ2-5
v_gene: TRBV18

CDR3aa: CASSFLVGGQETQYF
j_gene: TRBJ2-5
v_gene: TRBV5-4

CDR3aa: CASSFYTGYPTTNEKLFF
j_gene: TRBJ1-4
v_gene: TRBV5-1

CDR3aa: CASSTRLGTGELFF
j_gene: TRBJ2-2
v_gene: TRBV5-1

CDR3aa: CASSVLAGWKSPLHF
j_gene: TRBJ1-6
v_gene: TRBV2

CDR3aa: CASSRPGFEETQYF
j_gene: TRBJ2-5
v_gene: TRBV18

CDR3aa: CASSQGGGRSAEEKLFF
j_gene: TRBJ1-4
v_gene: TRBV4-2

CDR3aa: CAGRGPLNTEAFF
j_gene: TRBJ1-1
v_gene: TRBV5-5

CDR3aa: CASSLVLDGIGELFF
j_gene: TRBJ2-2
v_gene: TRBV11-2

CDR3aa: CASSSRDRGYNEQFF
j_gene: TRBJ2-1
v_gene: TRBV9

CDR3aa: CASSRGTSGGPGELFF
j_gene: TRBJ2-2
v_gene: TRBV19

CDR3aa: CASSLEEYYGYTF
j_gene: TRBJ1-2
v_gene: TRBV7-8

CDR3aa: CASSPSLAGGGETQYF
j_gene: TRBJ2-5
v_gene: TRBV11-2

CDR3aa: CASSIGPLGYEQYF
j_gene: TRBJ2-7
v_gene: TRBV19

CDR3aa: CASSLMGTGYGYTF
j_gene: TRBJ1-2
v_gene: TRBV12-3/TRBV12-4

CDR3aa: CSARDPAGGGDDLYGYTF
j_gene: TRBJ1-2
v_gene: TRBV20-1

CDR3aa: CASLGSGGAFGELFF
j_gene: TRBJ2-2
v_gene: TRBV7-8

CDR3aa: CASSLRKRGANYGYTF
j_gene: TRBJ1-2
v_gene: TRBV5-6

CDR3aa: CATSDSTGWGTQYF
j_gene: TRBJ2-5
v_gene: TRBV24-1

CDR3aa: CASSYIGGGEAFF
j_gene: TRBJ1-1
v_gene: TRBV6-5

CDR3aa: CASSSFTEAFF
j_gene: TRBJ1-1
v_gene: TRBV7-2